Reported below is one T cell receptor beta chain. Antigen specificity is unknown. The sample originates from a study of a mutant IDH1 vaccine in newly diagnosed glioma. Study details: Patients got radiotherapy, temozolomide, or both beforehand, and most got both.

This CDR3 contains 15 residues. Trimming removed 5 bases from V and 4 bases from J, with 18 bases in between. Germline V gene data show CDR1 as MDHEN and CDR2 as SYDVKM. The repertoire was sequenced with immunoSEQ multiplex PCR; TCRdb's copy has only in-frame clones and lacks some. The profile shows roughly 25,000 clones, roughly 82% of them singletons. Indicated time point: week 47, end of study. In the vaccine, a single dose held 300 ug of the mutant IDH1 20-mer peptide, along with topical imiquimod. This sample comprised PBMCs, obtained from a glioma patient whose treatment included an IDH1 peptide vaccine. The receptor comes from a man aged 40-50 years with glioma. Some clones in this sample may be carry-over from other donors' samples. The gene calls are TRBV28 and TRBJ2-7; maybe TRBD1 (6 bases). The CDR3 here is CASSPGQGILYEQYF. For the CDR3, the DNA is TGTGCCAGCAGTCCCGGGCAGGGGATCTTGTACGAGCAGTACTTC.